This is a list of T cell receptor beta chains from one sample in a study of T cell repertoires in cytomegalovirus infection. No antigen is known for these receptors. A single record per CDR3 protein comes from TCRdb applying MiXCR to the reads. The table lists approximately 300,000 distinct CDR3 sequences, 20% to 30% of them singletons. Sequenced here: cultured PBMCs, sampled from culture after CMV antigen stimulation. Every receptor here comes from a human donor in good health (CMV status not recorded). Some clones in this sample may be carry-over from other donors' samples. Each CDR3 is given with its conserved first and last residue. The D gene is left open where the match is weak. The size of a clone is reported for some rows only, either as once, few or many, or as a class for expanded clones.

J,D,size,V,DNA,CDR3
TRBJ1-5,-,-,TRBV6-5,TGTGCCACAAAGGTTGGGGGGAATAGCAATCAGCCCCAGCATTTT,CATKVGGNSNQPQHF
TRBJ2-2,-,few,TRBV11-3,TGTGCCAGCAGCTTAGATCCAGAGACAGCGAACACCGGGGAGCTGTTTTTT,CASSLDPETANTGELFF
TRBJ1-6,-,-,TRBV5-4,TGTGCCAGCAGTTCCGGCGTCGATGATTCACCCCTCCACTTT,CASSSGVDDSPLHF
TRBJ2-3,TRBD1,-,TRBV5-4,TGTGCCAGCAGCTTGGAAGGGACAGCTGGGACAGATACGCAGTATTTT,CASSLEGTAGTDTQYF
TRBJ1-1,-,-,TRBV4-1,TGCGCCACTATTGGTAAGGGGATGAACACTGAAGCTTTCTTT,CATIGKGMNTEAFF
TRBJ2-1,-,-,TRBV19,TGTGCCAGTAGAGTGGTGGATGAGCAGTTCTTC,CASRVVDEQFF
TRBJ2-1,TRBD2,-,TRBV12-3/TRBV12-4,TGTGCCAGCAGGACCCGGGGACTAGCGGATAGCTCCTACAATGAGCAGTTCTTC,CASRTRGLADSSYNEQFF
TRBJ2-1,TRBD2,many,TRBV6-2/TRBV6-3,TGTGCCAGCACCTCACCCCGGGCTAGCGGAAACAATGAGCAGTTCTTC,CASTSPRASGNNEQFF
TRBJ1-2,-,once,TRBV24-1,TGTGCCACCAGTGATCGAACAGCTAATGGCTACACCTTC,CATSDRTANGYTF
TRBJ2-1,TRBD1,many,TRBV10-2,TGCGCCAGCACCCCCGTCGCAGGGGGCTTTGTTGAGCAGTTCTTC,CASTPVAGGFVEQFF
TRBJ2-1,TRBD2,-,TRBV19,TGTGCCAGTACCGCGGCTCAAGCGGGGTCCTACAATGAGCAGTTCTTC,CASTAAQAGSYNEQFF
TRBJ2-3,TRBD1,-,TRBV11-3,TGTGCCAGCAGCTTAAGACCGACAGGGACCGCTACGCAGTATTTT,CASSLRPTGTATQYF
TRBJ2-3,TRBD2,-,TRBV19,TGTGCCAGTAGTGTGACAGCACCGGGACTAGCGGCCCCAGATACGCAGTATTTT,CASSVTAPGLAAPDTQYF
TRBJ1-1,TRBD1,-,TRBV5-5,TGTGCCAGCAGTTTCGACAGGGTTTTTGAAGCTTTCTTT,CASSFDRVFEAFF
TRBJ2-1,TRBD2,few,TRBV6-6,TGTGCCAGCAAACTAGCGGGAGGTAACAATGAGCAGTTCTTC,CASKLAGGNNEQFF
TRBJ2-6,TRBD2,few,TRBV19,TGTGCCAGTAGTTCGGTTCACGGGGGGACCCTCTCTGGGGCCAACGTCCTGACTTTC,CASSSVHGGTLSGANVLTF
TRBJ2-2,-,-,TRBV20-1,TGCAGTGCTAGAGATGCGGGCTCCGGGGAGCTGTTTTTT,CSARDAGSGELFF
TRBJ1-4,-,few,TRBV7-9,TGTGCCAGCAGCCAAATTACTGTCTGGGAAAAACTGTTTTTT,CASSQITVWEKLFF
TRBJ2-1,TRBD2,-,TRBV11-3,TGTGCCAGCAGCTTAGGCAGATGGACTAGCGGGAATGAGCAGTTCTTC,CASSLGRWTSGNEQFF
TRBJ2-7,-,-,TRBV7-8,TGTGCCAGCAGCCTCAGGGTTACCCCCAACGAGCAGTACTTC,CASSLRVTPNEQYF
TRBJ1-2,-,-,TRBV7-2,TGTGCCAGCAGCTTAGAAAGGGGCGCATGGGGCTACACCTTC,CASSLERGAWGYTF
TRBJ2-1,TRBD2,few,TRBV7-2,TGTGCCAGCAGCTTAGTCGGGAGGGCCTACAATGAGCAGTTCTTC,CASSLVGRAYNEQFF